This T cell receptor beta chain is drawn from a study of cytomegalovirus exposure and HLA in healthy donors. The germline gives CDR1 SGHDT, CDR2 YYEEEE. Trimming left V 0 bases short and J 9 bases short, with 12 bases between. The CDR3 runs 14 residues. 60 Vbeta and 13 Jbeta primers were used in PCR. Libraries were prepared by immunoSEQ multiplex PCR; TCRdb keeps only in-frame clonotypes and omits some of them. The sample carries about 120,000 clones, roughly 75% recorded once. The V and J genes are TRBV5-6 and TRBJ2-2; a weak D match, TRBD1 (7 bases). The source of this sequence is a female donor in good health and CMV-seronegative. The sample comprised PBMCs. The CDR3 spells CASSLAGGTRELFF. In DNA form, the CDR3 reads TGTGCCAGCAGCTTGGCAGGGGGGACCAGGGAGCTGTTTTTT.